Presented here are 24 T cell receptor beta chains from one specimen sequenced in a study of blood T cell repertoires in COVID-19. Profiling relied on immunoSEQ multiplex PCR, and the TCRdb table lists in-frame clones only, not all of them. This table has about 300,000 clones, around 90% appearing once. Sequencing was carried out using peripheral blood. These receptors all stem from a young man who had recovered from COVID-19.

The chain is built from TRBV18 and TRBJ2-1; 10 bases align to TRBD2. The CDR3 consists of 15 residues. The V segment lost 6 bases and the J segment 3 bases; nucleotides outside the gene matches: 5. The germline V gene has CDR1 KGHSH and CDR2 LQKENI. This CDR3 is CASSAGLADYNEQFF. The CDR3 region has the DNA TGTGCCAGCTCCGCCGGACTAGCGGACTACAATGAGCAGTTCTTC. The full variable domain, completed using reference TRBV18 and TRBJ2-1, is NAGVMQNPRHLVRRRGQEARLRCSPMKGHSHVYWYRQLPEEGLKFMVYLQKENIIDESGMPKERFSAEFPKEGPSILRIQQVVRGDSAAYFCASSAGLADYNEQFFGPGTRLTVL.

In the case of this clone: Other DNA variants within this sample encode the same CDR3. The chain combines TRBV5-1 with TRBJ2-1; 10 bases are a match to TRBD1. V lost 3 bases and J lost 5; bases outside the gene matches: 5. The CDR3 is 15 amino acids. Looked up from germline, CDR1 is SGHRS and CDR2 is YFSETQ. This chain's CDR3 is CASSSPGQGNNEQFF. As DNA, the CDR3 is TGCGCCAGCAGCTCACCGGGACAGGGGAACAATGAGCAGTTCTTC.

This chain links TRBV7-9 with TRBJ2-5, with TRBD1 matching 9 bases. V dropped 6 bases and J dropped 2; count of bases not matched to a gene: 10. The CDR3 covers 16 residues. Germline lookup yields CDR1 SEHNR and CDR2 FQNEAQ (reference sequence). The CDR3 DNA reads as TGTGCCAGCAGGAGACGGGACAGGGATCTGCAAGAGACCCAGTACTTC. Its protein product is CASRRRDRDLQETQYF.

The sample holds one count of this clone. The chain recombines TRBV10-3 with TRBJ2-7; possibly TRBD2 for D (7 bases). The CDR3 has 15 amino acids. The germline gives CDR1 ENHRY, CDR2 SYGVKD. V gave up 0 bases and J gave up 4 bases, with 13 bases separating them. CDR3 loop: CAISESGLGGYEQYF. CDR3 in DNA: TGTGCCATCAGTGAGTCAGGACTAGGGGGGTACGAGCAGTACTTC.

The chain recombines TRBV4-3 with TRBJ2-3; TRBD1 might be the D (5 bases). The CDR3 extends over 16 amino acids. Germline values: CDR1 LGHNA, CDR2 YSLEER. Trimming pared 4 bases from V and 3 bases from J, leaving 17 bases between. The DNA for the CDR3 is TGCGCCAGCAGCCTCCTCATGGGGCATGAGACAGATACGCAGTATTTT. Amino acids: CASSLLMGHETDTQYF.

Turning to this clone: The sample contains more than one DNA sequence encoding this CDR3. The chain combines TRBV13 with TRBJ1-1, with 8 bases matching TRBD1. The CDR3 covers 14 residues. Germline V gene data show CDR1 as PRHDT and CDR2 as FYEKMQ (reference sequence). Germline trimming cut 3 bases from V and 1 base from J; bases unmatched to any gene: 1. CDR3 in amino acids: CASSFGQGNTEAFF. In DNA form, the CDR3 reads TGTGCCAGCAGCTTTGGACAGGGGAACACTGAAGCTTTCTTT.

The chain joins TRBV2 to TRBJ1-5, with 8 nucleotides matching TRBD1. CDR3 size: 15 residues. V shed 6 bases and J 2 bases; nucleotides not matched to a gene: 6. Germline CDR1 and CDR2: SNHLY and FYNNEI. CDR3 protein: CASRVGTGGNQPQHF. CDR3 DNA: TGTGCCAGCAGGGTTGGGACAGGTGGCAATCAGCCCCAGCATTTT.

This chain connects TRBV5-1 to TRBJ2-5, with 9 bases fitting TRBD1. Germline-derived CDR1 and CDR2 are SGHRS and YFSETQ. The CDR3 is 14 amino acids. The J segment lost 4 bases and the V segment lost 4 bases, leaving 5 bases of the junction unmatched. CDR3 sequence reads: CASSAGTGRETQYF. CDR3 nucleotide sequence: TGCGCCAGCAGCGCAGGGACAGGGAGAGAGACCCAGTACTTC.

The V and J genes are TRBV6-2 or TRBV6-3 and TRBJ2-7, with TRBD1 matching 8 bases. The V and J ends lost 2 bases and 3 bases, in that order; junction bases with no gene match: 3. The length of the CDR3 is 14 residues. The germline gives CDR1 MNHEY, CDR2 SVGEGT. CDR3 amino acids: CASSYGQGRYEQYF. The DNA of the CDR3 is TGTGCCAGCAGTTACGGACAGGGTCGCTACGAGCAGTACTTC.

This clone appeared a single time. CDR3 DNA: TGTGCCAGCAGCCTAACCGGACAGGGCTGGCAGCCCCAGCATTTT. Protein sequence: CASSLTGQGWQPQHF. The chain links TRBV7-2 to TRBJ1-5, with 8 bases matching TRBD1. This CDR3 contains 15 residues. Germline V gene sequence: CDR1 SGHTA, CDR2 FQGNSA. Germline trimming cut 5 bases from V and 7 bases from J; bases unmatched to any gene: 10.

This rearrangement joins TRBV9 to TRBJ2-5; TRBD2 agrees at 7 bases. The CDR3 spans 14 residues. Germline CDR1 reads SGDLS; CDR2 reads YYNGEE. V lost 4 bases and J lost 6; bases outside the gene matches: 9. In DNA form, the CDR3 reads TGTGCCAGCAGCCCCCCGGCGGGAGAACAGACCCAGTACTTC. Amino acid sequence: CASSPPAGEQTQYF.

This chain joins TRBV7-2 and TRBJ2-4; D is perhaps TRBD1 (5 bases). The ends were cut back, 3 bases at V and 0 bases at J, with 9 bases in the middle. CDR3 length: 15 amino acids. CDR1 and CDR2 (germline): SGHTA, FQGNSA. The CDR3 reads CASSLGQGAKNIQYF. The CDR3, as DNA: TGTGCCAGCAGCTTGGGGCAGGGAGCCAAAAACATTCAGTACTTC.

The chain employs TRBV4-1 and TRBJ1-1; 12 nucleotides align to TRBD1. J was trimmed by 5 bases and V by 3 bases; bases with no gene match: 4. The CDR3 is 15 residues long. From germline, CDR1 is MGHRA and CDR2 YSYEKL. CDR3 in amino acids: CASSQGQGARTEAFF. The CDR3, as DNA: TGCGCCAGCAGCCAGGGACAGGGGGCGCGGACTGAAGCTTTCTTT.

This sequence joins TRBV2 and TRBJ1-2; D is uncertain. Germline V CDR1 and CDR2: SNHLY, FYNNEI. This CDR3 spans 12 amino acids. V lost 2 bases to trimming and J lost 5 bases, with 6 bases between them. CDR3 amino acids: CASSEFSYGYTF. CDR3 bases: TGTGCCAGCAGTGAATTCAGTTATGGCTACACCTTC.

The chain recombines TRBV9 with TRBJ1-5; D ambiguous. This CDR3 has 13 amino acids. Germline CDR1 is SGDLS and CDR2 is YYNGEE. The germline V and J ends were trimmed by 7 bases and 0 bases, with 8 bases remaining between them. This CDR3 reads CASGRDSNQPQHF. CDR3 nucleotide sequence: TGTGCCAGCGGCCGGGATAGCAATCAGCCCCAGCATTTT.

The chain joins TRBV6-5 to TRBJ2-7; maybe TRBD1 (5 bases). The CDR3 loop spans 13 amino acids. The V and J ends lost 6 bases and 0 bases respectively, with 9 bases between them. Germline V CDR1 and CDR2: MNHEY, SVGAGI. The CDR3 region has the DNA TGTGCCAGCAGCGGACATGCCTCCTACGAGCAGTACTTC. It yields the protein CASSGHASYEQYF.

This clone has at least ten counts. The V and J genes are TRBV11-2 and TRBJ2-2; 8 bases are a match to TRBD1. This CDR3 contains 15 residues. The germline CDR1 and CDR2 sequences are SGHAT and FQNNGV. Trimming at V came to 5 bases and at J to 5 bases, leaving 7 bases not matched to a gene. The CDR3: CASSKDRGKTGELFF. Here the CDR3 DNA reads TGTGCCAGCAGCAAAGACAGGGGAAAGACCGGGGAGCTGTTTTTT.

This clone was seen once. The J gene is TRBJ1-2, the V gene TRBV18; tentative D call: TRBD1 (5 bases). V was shortened by 1 base and J by 5 bases, with 14 bases between the two germline ends. The CDR3 length is 15 residues. Germline CDR1 is KGHSH and CDR2 is LQKENI. For the CDR3, the DNA is TGTGCCAGCTCACCACTGACAGATCCAGAATATGGCTACACCTTC. It specifies CASSPLTDPEYGYTF.

The V call is TRBV7-2, the J call TRBJ2-2; 9 nucleotides line up with TRBD2. Looked up from germline, CDR1 is SGHTA and CDR2 is FQGNSA. CDR3 length: 15 residues. V was pared by 5 bases and J by 6 bases, with 7 bases of the junction left unmatched. CDR3 sequence: CASSGGGLASGELFF. As DNA, the CDR3 is TGTGCCAGCAGCGGGGGAGGACTAGCGTCCGGGGAGCTGTTTTTT.

The genes are TRBV15 and TRBJ1-5, with D possibly matching TRBD1 (6 bases). The germline V gene encodes CDR1 LNHNV and CDR2 YYDKDF (reference sequence). This CDR3 has 17 amino acids. V was pared by 3 bases and J by 1 base, with 16 bases between. In nucleotides, the CDR3 is TGTGCCACCAGCAGGGACAGCGGGACCCTCAGCAATCAGCCCCAGCATTTT. This gives the protein CATSRDSGTLSNQPQHF.

This chain joins TRBV6-6 and TRBJ2-5; maybe TRBD2 (7 bases). Trimming left V 6 bases short and J 1 base short, with 15 bases between. The CDR3 runs 15 residues. Germline values: CDR1 MNHNY, CDR2 SVGAGI (reference sequence). Here the CDR3 reads CASSYAGAAQETQYF. For the CDR3, the DNA is TGTGCCAGCAGCTACGCGGGGGCAGCCCAAGAGACCCAGTACTTC.

The chain combines TRBV2 with TRBJ1-1, with 10 positions matching TRBD1. J was trimmed by 1 base and V by 6 bases; bases with no gene match: 14. The CDR3 extends over 18 amino acids. Germline V gene lookup returns CDR1 SNHLY and CDR2 FYNNEI. The CDR3 DNA sequence: TGTGCCAGCAGCCGGGACAGGGGACACCCTTCGACGAACACTGAAGCTTTCTTT. The encoded protein is CASSRDRGHPSTNTEAFF.

The chain is built from TRBV6-5 and TRBJ1-6; D is possibly TRBD1 (5 bases). CDR1 and CDR2 (germline): MNHEY, SVGAGI. This CDR3 contains 13 residues. Trimming stripped 7 bases from V and 10 bases from J, with 14 bases between. Here the CDR3 reads CASNQGRVSPLHF. For the CDR3, the DNA is TGTGCCAGCAATCAGGGAAGGGTCTCACCCCTCCACTTT.

The chain has TRBV4-2 and TRBJ1-6; the D is unclear. The germline V gene encodes CDR1 LGHNA and CDR2 YNFKEQ. The CDR3 sequence is 16 residues long. The germline V and J ends were trimmed by 2 bases and 0 bases, with 8 bases remaining between them. The CDR3 region is CASSQSGSSYNSPLHF. CDR3 in DNA: TGTGCCAGCAGCCAAAGCGGGAGCTCCTATAATTCACCCCTCCACTTT.